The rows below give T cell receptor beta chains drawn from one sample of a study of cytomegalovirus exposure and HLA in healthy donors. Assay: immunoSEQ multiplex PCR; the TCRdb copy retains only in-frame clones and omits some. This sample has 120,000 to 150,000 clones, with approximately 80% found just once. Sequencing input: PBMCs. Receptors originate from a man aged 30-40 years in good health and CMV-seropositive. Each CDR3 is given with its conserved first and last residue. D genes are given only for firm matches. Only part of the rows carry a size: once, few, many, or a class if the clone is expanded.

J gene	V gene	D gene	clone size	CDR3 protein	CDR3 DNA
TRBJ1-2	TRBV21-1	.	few	CASSNGTGGSGYTF	TGTGCCAGCAGCAACGGGACAGGGGGCTCTGGCTACACCTTC
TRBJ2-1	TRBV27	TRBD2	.	CASSLRNEAGGVNEQFF	TGTGCCAGCAGTTTAAGAAACGAAGCGGGGGGGGTCAATGAGCAGTTCTTC
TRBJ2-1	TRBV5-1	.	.	CASSLGWGLNNEQFF	TGCGCCAGCAGCCTTGGGTGGGGGCTAAACAATGAGCAGTTCTTC
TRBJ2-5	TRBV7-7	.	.	CASSLGGGSQETQYF	TGTGCCAGCAGCTTAGGAGGTGGTAGTCAAGAGACCCAGTACTTC
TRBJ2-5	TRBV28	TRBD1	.	CASSLGTGVKETQYF	TGTGCCAGCAGTTTAGGAACAGGGGTCAAAGAGACCCAGTACTTC
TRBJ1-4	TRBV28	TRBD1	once	CASSQSLGTGSEKLFF	TGTGCCAGCAGTCAGTCGTTAGGGACAGGCTCTGAAAAACTGTTTTTT
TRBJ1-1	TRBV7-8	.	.	CASSRGGANTEAFF	TGTGCCAGCAGCCGGGGGGGGGCAAACACTGAAGCTTTCTTT
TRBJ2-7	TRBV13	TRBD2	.	CASRRTSGGGSSYEQYF	TGTGCCAGCAGACGGACTAGCGGGGGTGGGAGCTCCTACGAGCAGTACTTC
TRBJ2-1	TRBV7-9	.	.	CASSLPGGSYEQFF	TGTGCCAGCAGCTTGCCCGGGGGTAGTTATGAGCAGTTCTTC
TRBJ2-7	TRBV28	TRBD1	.	CASSLRTGKNEQYF	TGTGCCAGCAGTCTAAGGACAGGGAAAAACGAGCAGTACTTC
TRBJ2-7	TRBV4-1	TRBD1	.	CASSQVDRDLYEQYF	TGCGCCAGCAGCCAAGTGGACAGGGATCTTTACGAGCAGTACTTC
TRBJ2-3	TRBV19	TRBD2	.	CASRGAGGPPDTQYF	TGTGCCAGTCGCGGAGCGGGGGGGCCCCCAGATACGCAGTATTTT
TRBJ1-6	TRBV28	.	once	CATGRWGDPSYSPLHF	TGTGCCACCGGGCGTTGGGGGGACCCTTCTTATTCACCCCTCCACTTT
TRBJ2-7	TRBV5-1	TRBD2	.	CASSLQLAGDEQYF	TGCGCCAGCAGCTTGCAACTAGCGGGAGACGAGCAGTACTTC
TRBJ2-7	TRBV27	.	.	CASSLSSGQTREQYF	TGTGCCAGCAGTTTAAGCTCAGGACAGACGAGGGAGCAGTACTTC
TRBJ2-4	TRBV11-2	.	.	CASSLTENSQYF	TGTGCCAGCAGCTTGACAGAAAACAGTCAGTACTTC
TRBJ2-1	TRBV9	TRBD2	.	CASSVGWTSGNEQFF	TGTGCCAGCAGCGTAGGTTGGACTAGCGGCAATGAGCAGTTCTTC
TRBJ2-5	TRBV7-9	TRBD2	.	CASSLGGAGAETQYF	TGTGCCAGCAGCCTCGGGGGAGCGGGGGCAGAGACCCAGTACTTC
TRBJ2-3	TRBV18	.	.	CASSPPARDTQYF	TGTGCCAGCTCACCACCTGCCCGGGATACGCAGTATTTT
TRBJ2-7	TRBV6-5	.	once	CASTTPGAYEQYF	TGTGCCAGCACAACCCCCGGGGCCTACGAGCAGTACTTC
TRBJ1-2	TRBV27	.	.	CASSPLGAGYTF	TGTGCCAGCAGTCCGCTGGGGGCTGGCTACACCTTC
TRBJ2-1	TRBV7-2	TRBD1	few	CASSSTGFDEQFF	TGTGCCAGCAGCTCGACAGGGTTCGATGAGCAGTTCTTC
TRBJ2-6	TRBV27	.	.	CASSLSQGAGANVLTF	TGTGCCAGCAGTTTATCGCAGGGTGCTGGCGCCAACGTCCTGACTTTC
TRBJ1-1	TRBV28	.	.	CASSLSTWRRAFF	TGTGCCAGCAGTTTATCCACCTGGAGGAGAGCTTTCTTT
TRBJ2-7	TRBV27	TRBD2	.	CASREDSTAGASYEQYF	TGTGCCAGCAGAGAAGACTCCACAGCGGGAGCATCCTACGAGCAGTACTTC
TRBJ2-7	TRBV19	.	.	CASSPGGPGVYEQYF	TGTGCCAGTAGTCCCGGGGGACCCGGGGTCTACGAGCAGTACTTC
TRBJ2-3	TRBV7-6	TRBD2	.	CASSLGGLAGGGTDTQYF	TGTGCCAGCAGCTTAGGGGGACTAGCGGGGGGCGGCACAGATACGCAGTATTTT
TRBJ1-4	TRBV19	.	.	CASRGQFHNEKLFF	TGTGCCAGTAGAGGACAGTTTCATAATGAAAAACTGTTTTTT
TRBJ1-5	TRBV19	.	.	CASGRERVQPQHF	TGTGCCAGTGGGAGGGAAAGGGTTCAGCCCCAGCATTTT
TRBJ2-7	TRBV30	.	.	CAWSLLQGREQYF	TGTGCCTGGAGTCTCCTACAGGGACGCGAGCAGTACTTC
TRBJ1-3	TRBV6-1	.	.	CASSARQVVTAGNTIYF	TGTGCCAGCAGTGCCAGACAGGTCGTTACGGCGGGAAACACCATATATTTT
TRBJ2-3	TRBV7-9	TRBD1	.	CASSPGDRGLYSTDTQYF	TGTGCCAGCAGCCCGGGAGACAGGGGGCTGTACAGCACAGATACGCAGTATTTT
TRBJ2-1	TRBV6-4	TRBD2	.	CASSERGGTDEQFF	TGTGCCAGCAGTGAGCGGGGGGGCACCGATGAGCAGTTCTTC
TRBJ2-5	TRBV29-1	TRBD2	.	CSARLAGGQETQYF	TGCAGCGCCAGACTAGCGGGGGGACAAGAGACCCAGTACTTC
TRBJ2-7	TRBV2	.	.	CASKIDRAYEQYF	TGTGCCAGCAAGATCGACAGAGCCTACGAGCAGTACTTC
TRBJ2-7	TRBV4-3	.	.	CASSFIVEGRKYEQYF	TGCGCCAGCAGCTTCATCGTGGAGGGAAGAAAATACGAGCAGTACTTC
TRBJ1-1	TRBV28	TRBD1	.	CASSTGTGGKGGAFF	TGTGCCAGCAGTACCGGGACAGGGGGTAAGGGAGGAGCTTTCTTT
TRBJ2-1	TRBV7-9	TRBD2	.	CASSQGLAGSHEQFF	TGTGCCAGCAGCCAGGGACTAGCGGGCTCCCATGAGCAGTTCTTC
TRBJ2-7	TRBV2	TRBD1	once	CASRMTGVYEQYF	TGTGCCAGCAGAATGACAGGGGTTTACGAGCAGTACTTC
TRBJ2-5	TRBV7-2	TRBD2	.	CASSLEGLGVEETQYF	TGTGCCAGCAGCTTAGAAGGACTAGGGGTGGAGGAGACCCAGTACTTC
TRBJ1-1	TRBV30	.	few	CAWSVGGAEAFF	TGTGCCTGGAGTGTCGGGGGAGCTGAAGCTTTCTTT
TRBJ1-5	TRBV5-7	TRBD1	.	CASSISGTEVSNQPQHF	TGTGCCAGCAGCATTTCCGGGACAGAAGTTAGCAATCAGCCCCAGCATTTT
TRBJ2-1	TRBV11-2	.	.	CASSSIGVYNEQFF	TGTGCCAGCAGCTCAATCGGGGTTTACAATGAGCAGTTCTTC
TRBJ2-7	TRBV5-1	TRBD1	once	CASSFNRGRGTYEQYF	TGCGCCAGCAGCTTCAACAGGGGCAGGGGGACCTACGAGCAGTACTTC
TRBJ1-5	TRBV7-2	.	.	CASSLAGVGPQHF	TGTGCCAGCAGCCTCGCAGGGGTTGGGCCCCAGCATTTT
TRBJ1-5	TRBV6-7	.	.	CARSRDQPQHF	TGTGCCAGAAGCCGAGATCAGCCCCAGCATTTT
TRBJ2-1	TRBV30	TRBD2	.	CAWTLAGYYNEQFF	TGTGCCTGGACTCTAGCGGGGTACTACAATGAGCAGTTCTTC
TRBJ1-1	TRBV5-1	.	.	CASSLDGGTAFF	TGCGCCAGCAGCTTGGATGGGGGGACGGCTTTCTTT
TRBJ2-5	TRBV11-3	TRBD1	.	CASSLGSRGMEETQYF	TGTGCCAGCAGCTTAGGTAGCAGGGGGATGGAGGAGACCCAGTACTTC
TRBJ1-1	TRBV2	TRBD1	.	CASKGQGASSNTEAFF	TGTGCCAGCAAAGGACAGGGGGCTTCGTCGAACACTGAAGCTTTCTTT
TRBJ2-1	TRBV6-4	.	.	CASSVAGVSEQFF	TGTGCCAGCAGTGTTGCAGGGGTTAGTGAGCAGTTCTTC
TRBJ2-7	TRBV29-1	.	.	CSVEVAGESYEQYF	TGCAGCGTTGAAGTAGCAGGGGAGAGCTACGAGCAGTACTTC
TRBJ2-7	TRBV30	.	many	CAWLSTGYEQYF	TGTGCCTGGCTTTCTACAGGATACGAGCAGTACTTC
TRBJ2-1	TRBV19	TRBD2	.	CASQTSFFYNEQFF	TGTGCCAGTCAGACTAGCTTTTTCTACAATGAGCAGTTCTTC